This is a list of T cell receptor beta chains from one sample in a study of blood T cell repertoires in COVID-19. The assay was immunoSEQ multiplex PCR, and TCRdb's table has in-frame clones only and misses some. The data hold around 100,000 clones, with roughly 89% observed a single time. The specimen was peripheral blood. All receptors derive from a man in his 70s with active or convalescent COVID-19. CDR3s include the opening cysteine and the closing phenylalanine or tryptophan. The D gene is left open where the match is weak. Clone size is shown for a subset of rows, as once, few, many or a class of expanded clone.

TRBV28	TRBD1	TRBJ1-4	NA	TGTGCCAGCAGTTCCCCCCCGACAGGGTTGGGAAAACTGTTTTTT	CASSSPPTGLGKLFF
TRBV15	NA	TRBJ2-5	once	TGTGCCACCAGCCGAACTAGCCAAGAGACCCAGTACTTC	CATSRTSQETQYF
TRBV25-1	TRBD2	TRBJ2-1	NA	TGTGCCAGCAGTTCAGCGGGATCCTACAATGAGCAGTTCTTC	CASSSAGSYNEQFF
TRBV6-5	NA	TRBJ1-5	NA	TGTGCCAGCAGGAGCGGGCTGAATAGCAATCAGCCCCAGCATTTT	CASRSGLNSNQPQHF
TRBV3-1/TRBV3-2	TRBD2	TRBJ2-1	NA	TGTGCCAGCAGCCAAGAAGCGGGGGGGACCTACACTTACAATGAGCAGTTCTTC	CASSQEAGGTYTYNEQFF
TRBV30	TRBD1	TRBJ1-2	NA	TGTGCCTGGAGTATTTCACAGGGGGCGCGGGGCTACACCTTC	CAWSISQGARGYTF
TRBV5-1	NA	TRBJ2-2	NA	TGCGCCAGCAGCTTGGAACGGGGAGGCGACACCGGGGAGCTGTTTTTT	CASSLERGGDTGELFF
TRBV19	TRBD1	TRBJ1-5	NA	TGTGCCACTCAAAGGGACAGCTCCAATCAGCCCCAGCATTTT	CATQRDSSNQPQHF
TRBV4-3	NA	TRBJ2-1	NA	TGCGCCAGCAGCCAGGGACTGAGGTCAATGCTGCAGTTCTTC	CASSQGLRSMLQFF
TRBV19	TRBD2	TRBJ2-1	NA	TGTGCCAGTAGTAGAGTGTCGACTAGCGGGGGGGCTCCTCCTTACAATGAGCAGTTCTTC	CASSRVSTSGGAPPYNEQFF
TRBV2	NA	TRBJ1-1	NA	TGTGCCAGTATTTTAGAGAGGCTGAACACTGAAGCTTTCTTT	CASILERLNTEAFF
TRBV2	TRBD1	TRBJ1-2	NA	TGTGCCAGCAGGCGACAGGGGGCCGTTTATGGCTACACCTTC	CASRRQGAVYGYTF
TRBV4-2	NA	TRBJ1-1	few	TGTGCCAGCAGCCAAAACAGCTTCATGAACACTGAAGCTTTCTTT	CASSQNSFMNTEAFF
TRBV7-9	TRBD2	TRBJ2-1	NA	TGTGCCAGCAGCTTTCCTAGCGGATACAATGAGCAGTTCTTC	CASSFPSGYNEQFF
TRBV20-1	NA	TRBJ1-4	NA	TGCAGTGCTAGTGCTATTACGGGAGAAAAACTGTTTTTT	CSASAITGEKLFF
TRBV28	TRBD2	TRBJ2-2	NA	TGTGCCAGCAGTTCCCGGACTAGCGGGGGGGCAAACACCGGGGAGCTGTTTTTT	CASSSRTSGGANTGELFF
TRBV20-1	NA	TRBJ2-7	NA	TGCAGTGCTCCTGTCAGTGACGAGCAGTACTTC	CSAPVSDEQYF